The 15 T cell receptor beta chains below come from one sample, sequenced in a study of blood T cell repertoires in COVID-19. The assay was immunoSEQ multiplex PCR, and TCRdb's table has in-frame clones only and misses some. The sample comprises about 110,000 clones, 65% to 80% of which are singletons, and roughly a fifth rests with the top ten. Sequencing was carried out using peripheral blood. These receptor sequences come from a woman in her seventies with acute or convalescent COVID-19.

The chain couples TRBV20-1 to TRBJ1-5; D not certain. From germline, CDR1 is DFQATT and CDR2 SNEGSKA (reference sequence). V shed 3 bases and J shed 1 base, with 19 bases lying between them. The CDR3 runs 17 residues. Here the CDR3 reads CSASEPTIRLSNQPQHF. For the CDR3, the DNA is TGCAGTGCTAGTGAGCCTACCATCCGGTTAAGCAATCAGCCCCAGCATTTT.

J is TRBJ1-3 and V is TRBV10-3; D might be TRBD1 (5 bases). Per the germline V gene, CDR1 is ENHRY and CDR2 is SYGVKD. Trimming cost V 6 bases and J 1 base, with 7 bases left between them. The CDR3 length is 13 residues. This CDR3 is CAIRSGSGNTIYF. The CDR3 DNA sequence: TGTGCCATCAGATCAGGGTCTGGAAACACCATATATTTT.

The gene calls are TRBV27 and TRBJ2-1; D is undetermined. The CDR3 has 14 residues. Trimming removed 4 bases at V and 0 bases at J, with 7 bases between. The germline gives CDR1 MNHEY, CDR2 SMNVEV (reference sequence). In nucleotides, the CDR3 is TGTGCCAGCAGTTACTTGAACTCCTACAATGAGCAGTTCTTC. It translates to CASSYLNSYNEQFF.

The chain is built from TRBV2 and TRBJ1-3; 8 bases fit TRBD1. Germline V gene lookup returns CDR1 SNHLY and CDR2 FYNNEI. The CDR3 extends over 12 amino acids. V lost 8 bases, J lost 4 bases, and 1 base stayed unmatched. In DNA, the CDR3 is TGTGCCAGCGGACAGGGAGGAAACACCATATATTTT. Protein sequence: CASGQGGNTIYF. The full variable domain, rest sourced from reference TRBV2 and TRBJ1-3, is EPEVTQTPSHQVTQMGQEVILRCVPISNHLYFYWYRQILGQKVEFLVSFYNNEISEKSEIFDDQFSVERPDGSNFTLKIRSTKLEDSAMYFCASGQGGNTIYFGEGSWLTVV.

This chain joins TRBV6-1 and TRBJ2-3; D perhaps matches TRBD2 (6 bases). The length of the CDR3 is 15 residues. V lost 1 base and J 5 bases, leaving 13 bases between the germline ends. Germline values: CDR1 MNHNS, CDR2 SASEGT. The CDR3 sequence is CASSEGSSVVDTQYF. The CDR3 coding sequence is TGTGCCAGCAGTGAAGGGTCTAGCGTTGTAGATACGCAGTATTTT.

The chain couples TRBV5-1 to TRBJ1-2; TRBD1 agrees at 11 bases. Germline CDR1 reads SGHRS; CDR2 reads YFSETQ. With V trimmed by 4 bases and J by 8 bases, 4 bases remained unmatched. The CDR3 sequence is 13 residues long. For the CDR3, the DNA is TGCGCCAGCAGCGAGGACAGGGGGCAAGGCTACACCTTC. The encoded protein is CASSEDRGQGYTF.

This clone came up a few times. The chain links TRBV14 to TRBJ2-3, with D maybe TRBD2 (5 bases). CDR3 length: 15 residues. V lost 2 bases, J lost 0 bases, and 9 bases lay in between. CDR1 and CDR2 from the germline V gene are SGHDN and FVKESK. The CDR3 DNA is TGTGCCAGCAGCCAACAGCTAGCTAGCACAGATACGCAGTATTTT. Amino acids: CASSQQLASTDTQYF.

The chain joins TRBV4-3 to TRBJ2-5; 10 positions match TRBD1. Germline loops: CDR1 LGHNA, CDR2 YSLEER. The CDR3 has 15 amino acids. Trimming at V came to 1 base and at J to 5 bases, leaving 4 bases not matched to a gene. The CDR3 protein is CASSQVGTGAETQYF. The CDR3 DNA sequence: TGCGCCAGCAGCCAAGTGGGGACAGGGGCGGAGACCCAGTACTTC.

This clone was detected only a few times. The chain is built from TRBV7-7 and TRBJ2-5; 11 bases fit TRBD2. The germline gives CDR1 SSHAT, CDR2 FNYEAQ (reference sequence). V shed 5 bases, J shed 3 bases, and the junction held 2 bases outside the gene matches. The CDR3 is 14 amino acids. The CDR3 DNA follows: TGTGCCAGCAGCCTGGGACTAGCGGAAGAGACCCAGTACTTC. Its translation: CASSLGLAEETQYF.

This clone was seen more than once but under ten times. The chain joins TRBV2 to TRBJ2-7, with 11 positions matching TRBD1. This CDR3 is built from 13 residues. Germline V gene data show CDR1 as SNHLY and CDR2 as FYNNEI. Trimming cost V 5 bases and J 4 bases; bases outside gene matches: 1. CDR3 nucleotide sequence: TGTGCCAGCAGTCGGGACAGGGGGTACGAGCAGTACTTC. This codes for CASSRDRGYEQYF.

The chain uses TRBV20-1 and TRBJ1-2; the D is unclear. The V and J ends lost 0 bases and 8 bases respectively, with 7 bases between them. Germline lookup yields CDR1 DFQATT and CDR2 SNEGSKA (reference sequence). The CDR3 is 11 amino acids. The CDR3 sequence: CSARDGLGYTF. The CDR3 coding sequence is TGCAGTGCTAGAGATGGGCTCGGCTACACCTTC.

The V and J genes are TRBV14 and TRBJ2-7; unclear D gene. Germline loops: CDR1 SGHDN, CDR2 FVKESK. V shed 1 base and J shed 3 bases, with 7 bases lying between them. This CDR3 comprises 13 residues. The CDR3 DNA reads as TGTGCCAGCAGCCAAGTAAGAGACTACGAGCAGTACTTC. Its protein product is CASSQVRDYEQYF. The variable domain in full, completed from reference TRBV14 and TRBJ2-7, reads EAGVTQFPSHSVIEKGQTVTLRCDPISGHDNLYWYRRVMGKEIKFLLHFVKESKQDESGMPNNRFLAERTGGTYSTLKVQPAELEDSGVYFCASSQVRDYEQYFGPGTRLTVT.

The chain recombines TRBV3-1 (or the pseudogene TRBV3-2) with TRBJ1-2, with D hard to call. The CDR3 loop spans 14 amino acids. Trimming cost V 4 bases and J 7 bases, with 16 bases left between them. CDR1 is LGHDT and CDR2 is YNNKEL in the germline V gene (reference sequence). CDR3 bases: TGTGCCAGCAGCCGGAGGGTTGGGTTTTTTGGCTACACCTTC. Protein: CASSRRVGFFGYTF.

The chain has TRBV5-1 and TRBJ1-5; D not resolved. The CDR3 is 13 amino acids. Germline V lookup: CDR1 SGHRS, CDR2 YFSETQ. Trimming removed 0 bases at V and 7 bases at J, with 8 bases between. The CDR3 DNA reads as TGCGCCAGCAGCTTGGGCCCGGGACAGCCCCAGCATTTT. It translates to CASSLGPGQPQHF.

This sequence joins TRBV6-2 or TRBV6-3 and TRBJ1-2; D possibly corresponds to TRBD1 (6 bases). This CDR3 region has 13 residues. Germline-derived CDR1 and CDR2 are MNHEY and SVGEGT. V was cut by 5 bases and J by 4 bases, with 11 bases left in between. The CDR3 reads CASSDRNGYGYTF. CDR3 sequence (DNA): TGTGCCAGCAGTGACAGGAACGGCTATGGCTACACCTTC.